The rows below give T cell receptor beta chains drawn from one sample of a study of cytotoxic CD8 clonotypes in ibrutinib-treated CLL. The protocol was immunoSEQ multiplex PCR, while the TCRdb copy is restricted to in-frame clones and leaves out a portion. The sample lists about 130,000 clones, about 85% occurring once. Sequenced material: PBMCs, taken after 24 months of ibrutinib treatment. The receptors derive from a human donor with chronic lymphocytic leukemia. Each CDR3 is given with its conserved first and last residue.

V | CDR3
TRBV9 | CASSVTPGTVNTEAFF
TRBV7-2 | CATTIRAGEGYTF
TRBV12-5 | CASGPGGGRNSPLHF
TRBV6-1 | CASSVTWGRETQYF
TRBV11-3 | CASSLGPVAGGFGEQFF
TRBV11-3 | CASSLGTTFTYEQYF
TRBV5-8 | CASSLRGRTEAFF
TRBV28 | CASSLSIVYGYTF
TRBV6-6 | CATRQGNGYTF
TRBV5-4 | CASSLFRGQNTGELFF
TRBV5-1 | CAGPSTSSYEQYF
TRBV18 | CASSPASSAPPAKNIQYF
TRBV19 | CASSMGTEGIF
TRBV10-2 | CASRDRDRGPREQYF
TRBV4-3 | CASSQTRAGVDGYTF
TRBV16 | CASSQSRRNTEAFF
TRBV4-1 | CASSQTDSSNQPQHF
TRBV28 | CASSKGQFTDTQYF
TRBV6-6 | CASSFTGGGTEAFF
TRBV5-6 | CASSEPGQGALNEQFF
TRBV6-5 | CASSYSLERGTDTQYF
TRBV5-1 | CASSPGGTGDQPQHF
TRBV18 | CASSPYRDGTYEQYF
TRBV7-9 | CASSLTGGSYEQYF
TRBV19 | CASRQGPGYTF
TRBV2 | CASSVSINFYGYTF
TRBV4-2 | CASSQAAVSYNEQFF
TRBV23-1 | CASRPDRGLTGELFF
TRBV6-1 | CASNSGGGHLYEQYF
TRBV2 | CASSQNTGELFF
TRBV28 | CASSLAPTGGETQYF
TRBV29-1 | CSVVGSLGYNEQFF
TRBV19 | CASSILAGQGVFGYTF
TRBV5-4 | CASFSAGKMNTEAFF
TRBV25-1 | CASSARDRVHEQYF
TRBV29-1 | CSVDPTGRVGEAFF
TRBV5-5 | CASSLEGYRQPQHF
TRBV5-4 | CASTQQGEGGYTF
TRBV9 | CASSPRGLSSYEQYF
TRBV19 | CASSIPPGQGANYGYTF
TRBV7-7 | CASSPARGETQYF
TRBV9 | CASHDRAAGYTF
TRBV7-9 | CASSYLPGQGSNEKLFF
TRBV7-3 | CASSLDRGPYNEQFF
TRBV4-1 | CASSPHLGLSYEQYF
TRBV6-1 | CASSRSSSNTEAFF